This record covers a single T cell receptor (beta chain). Its matching antigen is unknown. The record originates from a study of graft-versus-host responses after intestinal transplantation. Study context: Each patient got anti-thymocyte globulin induction, then tacrolimus and steroids for around three years.

The CDR3 spans 15 residues. V lost 0 bases, J lost 8 bases, and 4 bases stayed unmatched. Germline V CDR1 and CDR2: SGDLS, YYNGEE. Whole-study findings and limits: Individuals carrying graft-donor T cell macrochimerism showed high graft-versus-host to host-versus-graft clonal ratios in allografts.

The data were produced by immunoSEQ multiplex PCR, yet TCRdb's version contains in-frame clones alone and is incomplete. The repertoire holds about 86,000 clones, with 90% to 95% as singletons. The origin of this receptor is a human donor who received an intestinal transplant. This chain uses TRBV9 with TRBJ2-1; 11 nucleotides line up with TRBD2. Material: unstimulated CD8+ T cells sorted from spleen or lymph node cells, obtained before intestinal transplant. The CDR3 reads CASSVGTSGSDEQFF. The CDR3 nucleotides are TGTGCCAGCAGCGTAGGTACTAGCGGGAGCGATGAGCAGTTCTTC.